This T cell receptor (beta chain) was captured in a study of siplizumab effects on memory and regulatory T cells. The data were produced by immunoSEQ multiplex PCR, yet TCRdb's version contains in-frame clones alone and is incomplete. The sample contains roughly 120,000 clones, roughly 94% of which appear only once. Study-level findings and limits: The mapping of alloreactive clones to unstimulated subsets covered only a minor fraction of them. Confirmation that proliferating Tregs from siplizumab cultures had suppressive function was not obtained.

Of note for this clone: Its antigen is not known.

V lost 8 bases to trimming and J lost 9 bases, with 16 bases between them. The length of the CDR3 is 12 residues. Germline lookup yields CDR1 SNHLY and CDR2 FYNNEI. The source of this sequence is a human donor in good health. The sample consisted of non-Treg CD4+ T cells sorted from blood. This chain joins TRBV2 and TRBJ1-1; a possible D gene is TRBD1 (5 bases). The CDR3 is CASGRQGFKAFF. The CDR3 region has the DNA TGTGCCAGCGGTCGGCAGGGCTTCAAAGCTTTCTTT. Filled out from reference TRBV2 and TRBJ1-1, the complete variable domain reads EPEVTQTPSHQVTQMGQEVILRCVPISNHLYFYWYRQILGQKVEFLVSFYNNEISEKSEIFDDQFSVERPDGSNFTLKIRSTKLEDSAMYFCASGRQGFKAFFGQGTRLTVV.